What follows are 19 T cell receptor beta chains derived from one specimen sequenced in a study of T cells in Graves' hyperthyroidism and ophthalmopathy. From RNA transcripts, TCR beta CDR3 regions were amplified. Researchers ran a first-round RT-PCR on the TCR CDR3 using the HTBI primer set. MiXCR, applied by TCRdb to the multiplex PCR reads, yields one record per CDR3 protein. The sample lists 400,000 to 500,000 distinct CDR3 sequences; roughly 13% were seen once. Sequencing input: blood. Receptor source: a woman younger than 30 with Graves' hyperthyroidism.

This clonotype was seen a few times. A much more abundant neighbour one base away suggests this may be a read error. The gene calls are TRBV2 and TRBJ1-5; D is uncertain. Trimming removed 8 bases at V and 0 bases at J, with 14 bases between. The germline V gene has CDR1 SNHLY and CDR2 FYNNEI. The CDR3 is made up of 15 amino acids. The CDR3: CASGSAGLSNQPQHF. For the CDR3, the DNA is TGTGCCAGCGGCTCGGCAGGTCTTAGCAATCAGCCCCAGCATTTT.

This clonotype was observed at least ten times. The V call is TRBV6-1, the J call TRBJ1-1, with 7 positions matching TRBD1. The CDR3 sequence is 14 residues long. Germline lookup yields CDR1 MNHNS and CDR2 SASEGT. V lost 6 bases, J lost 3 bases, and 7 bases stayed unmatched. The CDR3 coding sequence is TGTGCCAGCAGGCAACAGGGGAGTTACACTGAAGCTTTCTTT. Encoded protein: CASRQQGSYTEAFF.

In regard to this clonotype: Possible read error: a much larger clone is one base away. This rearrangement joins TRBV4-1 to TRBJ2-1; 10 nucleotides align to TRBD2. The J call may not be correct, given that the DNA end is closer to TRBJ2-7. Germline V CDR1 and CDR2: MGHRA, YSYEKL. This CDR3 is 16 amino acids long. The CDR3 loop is CASRSLAGDPYNEQYF. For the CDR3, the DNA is TGCGCCAGCAGGTCTCTAGCGGGAGATCCCTACAATGAGCAGTACTTC.

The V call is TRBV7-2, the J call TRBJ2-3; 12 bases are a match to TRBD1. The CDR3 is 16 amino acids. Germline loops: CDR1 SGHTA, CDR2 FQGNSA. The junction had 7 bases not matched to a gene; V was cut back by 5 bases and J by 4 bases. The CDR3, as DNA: TGTGCCAGCAGCGCAACCGGGACAGGGGGCGCAGATACGCAGTATTTT. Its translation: CASSATGTGGADTQYF. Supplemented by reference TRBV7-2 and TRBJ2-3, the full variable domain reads GAGVSQSPSNKVTEKGKDVELRCDPISGHTALYWYRQSLGQGLEFLIYFQGNSAPDKSGLPSDRFSAERTGGSVSTLTIQRTQQEDSAVYLCASSATGTGGADTQYFGPGTRLTVL.

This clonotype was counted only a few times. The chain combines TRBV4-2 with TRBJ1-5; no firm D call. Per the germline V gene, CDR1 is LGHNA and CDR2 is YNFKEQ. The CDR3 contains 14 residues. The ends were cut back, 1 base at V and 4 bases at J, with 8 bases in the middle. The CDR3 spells CASSQVSGNQPQHF. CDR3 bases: TGTGCCAGCAGCCAAGTTTCCGGAAATCAGCCCCAGCATTTT.

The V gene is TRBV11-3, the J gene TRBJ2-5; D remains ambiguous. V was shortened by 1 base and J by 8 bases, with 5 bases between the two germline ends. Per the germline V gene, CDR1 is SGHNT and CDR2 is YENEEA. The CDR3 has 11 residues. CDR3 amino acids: CASSLVATQYF. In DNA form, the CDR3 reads TGTGCCAGCAGCTTAGTGGCAACCCAGTACTTC.

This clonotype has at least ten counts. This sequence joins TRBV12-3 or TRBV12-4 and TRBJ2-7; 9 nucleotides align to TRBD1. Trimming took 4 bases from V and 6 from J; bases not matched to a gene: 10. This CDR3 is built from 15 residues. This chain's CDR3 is CASSWTPDRGGEQYF. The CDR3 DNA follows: TGTGCCAGCAGTTGGACCCCGGACAGGGGAGGCGAGCAGTACTTC.

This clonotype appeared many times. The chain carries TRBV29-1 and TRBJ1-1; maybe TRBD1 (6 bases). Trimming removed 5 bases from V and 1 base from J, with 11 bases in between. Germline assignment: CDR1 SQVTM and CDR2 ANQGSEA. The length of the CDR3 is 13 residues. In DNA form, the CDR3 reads TGCAGCGTTACAACAGGGAGGAACACTGAAGCTTTCTTT. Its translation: CSVTTGRNTEAFF. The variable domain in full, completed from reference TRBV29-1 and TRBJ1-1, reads SAVISQKPSRDICQRGTSLTIQCQVDSQVTMMFWYRQQPGQSLTLIATANQGSEATYESGFVIDKFPISRPNLTFSTLTVSNMSPEDSSIYLCSVTTGRNTEAFFGQGTRLTVV.

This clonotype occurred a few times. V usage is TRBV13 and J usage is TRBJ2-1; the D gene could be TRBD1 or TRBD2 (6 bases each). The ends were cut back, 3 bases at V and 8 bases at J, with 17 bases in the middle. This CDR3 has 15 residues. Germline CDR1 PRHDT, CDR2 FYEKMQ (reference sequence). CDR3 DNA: TGTGCCAGCAGCTTTAGGGGGGAGGCTTTTGATGAGCAGTTCTTC. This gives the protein CASSFRGEAFDEQFF.

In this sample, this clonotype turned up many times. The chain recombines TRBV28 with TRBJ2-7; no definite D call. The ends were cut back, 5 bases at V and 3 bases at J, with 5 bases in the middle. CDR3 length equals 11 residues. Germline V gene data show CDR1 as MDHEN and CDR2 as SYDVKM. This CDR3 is CASSPHYEQYF. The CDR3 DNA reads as TGTGCCAGCAGTCCACACTACGAGCAGTACTTC.

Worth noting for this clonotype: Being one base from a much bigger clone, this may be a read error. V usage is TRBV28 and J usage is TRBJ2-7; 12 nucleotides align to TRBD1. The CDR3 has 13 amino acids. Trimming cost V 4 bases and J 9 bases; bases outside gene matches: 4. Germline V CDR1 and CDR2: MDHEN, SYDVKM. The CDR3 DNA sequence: TGTGCCAGCAGTTCGGGACAGGGGGCCAGGCAGTACTTC. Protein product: CASSSGQGARQYF.

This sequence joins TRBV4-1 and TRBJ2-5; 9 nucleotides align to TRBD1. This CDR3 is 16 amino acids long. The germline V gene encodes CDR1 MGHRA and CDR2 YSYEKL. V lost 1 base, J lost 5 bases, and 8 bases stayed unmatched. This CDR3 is CASSQAQQGARETQYF. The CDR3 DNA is TGCGCCAGCAGCCAAGCCCAACAGGGGGCGCGGGAGACCCAGTACTTC.

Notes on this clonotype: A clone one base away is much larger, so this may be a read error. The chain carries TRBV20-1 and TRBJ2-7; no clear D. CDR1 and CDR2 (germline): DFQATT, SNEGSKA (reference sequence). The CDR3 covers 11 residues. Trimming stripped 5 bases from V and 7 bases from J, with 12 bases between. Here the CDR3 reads CSAGVVIEQYF. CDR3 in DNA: TGCAGTGCTGGGGTGGTTATTGAGCAGTACTTC.

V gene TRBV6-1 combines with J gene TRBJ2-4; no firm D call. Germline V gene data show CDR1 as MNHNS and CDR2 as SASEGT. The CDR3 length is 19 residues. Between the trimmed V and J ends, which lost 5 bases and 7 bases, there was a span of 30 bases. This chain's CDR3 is CASSSYTKDGYFNGNIQYF. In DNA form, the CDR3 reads TGTGCCAGCAGTTCCTACACTAAGGACGGATATTTCAATGGGAACATTCAGTACTTC.

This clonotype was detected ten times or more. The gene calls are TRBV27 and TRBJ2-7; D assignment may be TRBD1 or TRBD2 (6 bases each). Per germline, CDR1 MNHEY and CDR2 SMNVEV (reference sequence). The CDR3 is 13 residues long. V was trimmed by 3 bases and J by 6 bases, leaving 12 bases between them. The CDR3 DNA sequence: TGTGCCAGCAGTTTGGGGGGCCTGGGCGAGCAGTACTTC. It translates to CASSLGGLGEQYF.

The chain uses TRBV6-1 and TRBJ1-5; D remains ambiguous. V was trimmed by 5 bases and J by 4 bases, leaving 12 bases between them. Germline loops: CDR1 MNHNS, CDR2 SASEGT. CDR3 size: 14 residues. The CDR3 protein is CASSPGRKNQPQHF. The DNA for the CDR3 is TGTGCCAGCAGTCCAGGACGTAAGAATCAGCCCCAGCATTTT.

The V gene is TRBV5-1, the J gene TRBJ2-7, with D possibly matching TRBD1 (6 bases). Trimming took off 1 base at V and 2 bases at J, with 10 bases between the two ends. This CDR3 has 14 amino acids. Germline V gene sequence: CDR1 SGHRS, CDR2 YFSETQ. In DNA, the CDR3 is TGCGCCAGCAGCTTGACTGGGACACCCTACGAGCAGTACTTC. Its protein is CASSLTGTPYEQYF.

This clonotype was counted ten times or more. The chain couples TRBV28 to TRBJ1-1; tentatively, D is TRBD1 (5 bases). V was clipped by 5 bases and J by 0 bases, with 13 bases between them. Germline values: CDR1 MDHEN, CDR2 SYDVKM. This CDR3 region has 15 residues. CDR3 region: CASSGTRGMNTEAFF. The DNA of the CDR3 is TGTGCCAGCAGTGGGACGAGGGGCATGAACACTGAAGCTTTCTTT.

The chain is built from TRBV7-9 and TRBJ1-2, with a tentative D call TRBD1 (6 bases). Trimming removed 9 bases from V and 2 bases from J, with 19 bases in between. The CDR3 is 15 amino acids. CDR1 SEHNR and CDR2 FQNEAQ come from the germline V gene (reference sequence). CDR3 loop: CASTKSGTTNYGYTF. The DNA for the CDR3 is TGTGCCAGTACGAAGTCCGGGACAACAAACTATGGCTACACCTTC.